These 29 T cell receptor beta chains originate from one sample sequenced in a study of OX40 agonist ivuxolimab in advanced cancers. TCRdb keeps only in-frame clones here, not all; method: immunoSEQ multiplex PCR. The sample lists around 60,000 clones, 84% occurring once. This sample comprised CD4+ or CD8+ T cells sorted from blood, obtained in a trial of the OX40 agonist ivuxolimab. The source of these receptors is an adult with an advanced solid tumor such as melanoma, head and neck, liver or kidney cancer.

The chain uses TRBV18 and TRBJ1-3; tentatively, D is TRBD1 (6 bases). Germline lookup yields CDR1 KGHSH and CDR2 LQKENI. The germline V and J ends were trimmed by 0 bases and 3 bases, with 9 bases remaining between them. The CDR3 sequence is 15 residues long. The CDR3 DNA sequence: TGTGCCAGCTCACCACCGGCACAGGGTGGAAACACCATATATTTT. Protein: CASSPPAQGGNTIYF.

V is TRBV6-5 and J is TRBJ1-3; the D gene is possibly TRBD1 (6 bases). Germline assignment: CDR1 MNHEY and CDR2 SVGAGI. The CDR3 length is 15 residues. V was shortened by 5 bases and J by 0 bases, with 11 bases between the two germline ends. DNA for the CDR3: TGTGCCAGCAGTCAGCAGACAGGCTCTGGAAACACCATATATTTT. Protein sequence: CASSQQTGSGNTIYF.

This chain links TRBV27 with TRBJ2-7; TRBD1 matches at 8 bases. Germline V CDR1 and CDR2: MNHEY, SMNVEV (reference sequence). The CDR3 sequence is 18 residues long. V was clipped by 5 bases and J by 2 bases; unmatched bases: 17. The CDR3 loop is CASSDLTYRTGSTYEQYF. Here the CDR3 DNA reads TGTGCCAGCAGTGATCTGACATATCGGACAGGGTCGACCTACGAGCAGTACTTC.

This clone was observed a few times. The rearrangement links TRBV5-1 to TRBJ2-3, with a tentative D call TRBD2 (5 bases). Germline V gene data show CDR1 as SGHRS and CDR2 as YFSETQ. CDR3 size: 15 residues. V lost 3 bases and J 5 bases, leaving 16 bases between the germline ends. This CDR3 is CASSSYSGGGDTQYF. For the CDR3, the DNA is TGCGCCAGCAGCTCTTACAGCGGAGGAGGAGATACGCAGTATTTT.

CDR3 sequence (DNA): TGTGCCAGCAGTAGCCTCGGGGTCTCCCAAGAGACCCAGTACTTC. Translation gives CASSSLGVSQETQYF. The chain uses TRBV28 and TRBJ2-5, with D possibly matching TRBD2 (5 bases). Trimming pared 5 bases from V and 1 base from J, leaving 14 bases between. This CDR3 comprises 15 residues. The germline V gene encodes CDR1 MDHEN and CDR2 SYDVKM.

The chain combines TRBV6-1 with TRBJ1-4, with unresolved D. This CDR3 is 13 amino acids long. Germline CDR1 is MNHNS and CDR2 is SASEGT. Between the trimmed V and J ends, which lost 3 bases and 15 bases, there was a span of 17 bases. CDR3 DNA sequence: TGTGCCAGCAGTGATTCCCTCGACGGATTAGTGTTTTTT. As protein: CASSDSLDGLVFF.

By share, this clone counts as medium-sized. The rearrangement uses TRBV28 and TRBJ2-1, with 11 bases fitting TRBD1. This CDR3 contains 17 residues. Germline assignment: CDR1 MDHEN and CDR2 SYDVKM. V lost 7 bases, J lost 0 bases, and 8 bases stayed unmatched. DNA of the CDR3: TGTGCCAGCAATGGCCGGGACAGGGGGAGCTCCTACAATGAGCAGTTCTTC. The encoded protein is CASNGRDRGSSYNEQFF.

This clone was detected only once. The genes are TRBV5-4 and TRBJ2-5; TRBD2 might be the D (7 bases). The V gene lost 4 bases and the J gene lost 3 bases, with 19 bases spanning the gap. The CDR3 has 16 residues. The V gene's germline CDR1 is SGHNT and CDR2 YYREEE (reference sequence). The CDR3 region is CASSLSWGLAEETQYF. The CDR3 nucleotides read TGTGCCAGCAGCCTAAGCTGGGGGCTAGCGGAAGAGACCCAGTACTTC.

The CDR3 region has the DNA TGCGCCAGCAGCCCCCCGACAGGTCCCTACGAGCAGTACTTC. Translated: CASSPPTGPYEQYF. The chain employs TRBV5-1 and TRBJ2-7, with D perhaps TRBD1 (6 bases). The CDR3 spans 14 residues. V was shortened by 4 bases and J by 2 bases, with 13 bases between the two germline ends. Germline V lookup: CDR1 SGHRS, CDR2 YFSETQ.

The DNA of the CDR3 is TGTGCCAGCAGCTTAGCGGTCTCTGGAAACACCATATATTTT. This gives the protein CASSLAVSGNTIYF. The V call is TRBV7-2, the J call TRBJ1-3, with D uncertain. The germline V gene encodes CDR1 SGHTA and CDR2 FQGNSA. V dropped 0 bases and J dropped 0 bases, with 3 bases sitting between them. CDR3 length: 14 amino acids.

The genes are TRBV19 and TRBJ2-7; no firm D call. V was clipped by 0 bases and J by 0 bases, with 6 bases between them. Germline V gene data show CDR1 as LNHDA and CDR2 as SQIVND (reference sequence). The length of the CDR3 is 14 residues. The DNA of the CDR3 is TGTGCCAGTAGTATAGATAAGATCTCCTACGAGCAGTACTTC. Protein: CASSIDKISYEQYF.

This CDR3 reads CASSRDRGRGNEQFF. The CDR3 DNA reads as TGTGCCAGCAGCCGGGACAGGGGACGAGGCAATGAGCAGTTCTTC. The chain links TRBV11-2 to TRBJ2-1, with 10 positions matching TRBD1. The CDR3 is made up of 15 amino acids. The V gene's germline CDR1 is SGHAT and CDR2 FQNNGV. Trimming cost V 5 bases and J 6 bases; bases outside gene matches: 7. The whole variable domain, remainder taken from reference TRBV11-2 and TRBJ2-1, is EAGVAQSPRYKIIEKRQSVAFWCNPISGHATLYWYQQILGQGPKLLIQFQNNGVVDDSQLPKDRFSAERLKGVDSTLKIQPAKLEDSAVYLCASSRDRGRGNEQFFGPGTRLTVL.

This chain links TRBV27 with TRBJ2-7; the D gene is possibly TRBD2 (6 bases). The length of the CDR3 is 14 residues. V lost 5 bases and J lost 7, with 18 bases in between. From germline, CDR1 is MNHEY and CDR2 SMNVEV (reference sequence). CDR3 region: CASSQGQAGGEQYF. The CDR3 DNA reads TGTGCCAGCAGTCAGGGCCAGGCTGGAGGGGAGCAGTACTTC.

The chain carries TRBV2 and TRBJ1-5; TRBD1 matches 7 bases. From germline, CDR1 is SNHLY and CDR2 FYNNEI. V lost 4 bases and J lost 2; bases outside the gene matches: 8. This CDR3 has 16 amino acids. The CDR3 region has the DNA TGTGCCAGCAGTGGGACAGGTTCAGGGCGCAATCAGCCCCAGCATTTT. Translated: CASSGTGSGRNQPQHF.

The V call is TRBV7-2, the J call TRBJ1-1; D is uncertain. Trimming removed 2 bases from V and 5 bases from J, with 18 bases in between. Germline-derived CDR1 and CDR2 are SGHTA and FQGNSA. CDR3 length: 16 residues. The CDR3 nucleotides are TGTGCCAGCAGCTTATCGGAGGCGAGTTTGGGGACTGAAGCTTTCTTT. As protein: CASSLSEASLGTEAFF.

The genes are TRBV5-6 and TRBJ1-1, with TRBD1 as a possible D gene (5 bases). This CDR3 has 13 amino acids. Trimming took 5 bases from V and 4 from J, leaving 12 bases between them. CDR1 and CDR2 from the germline V gene are SGHDT and YYEEEE. CDR3 loop: CASSMQGPTEAFF. CDR3 DNA: TGTGCCAGCAGTATGCAGGGACCCACTGAAGCTTTCTTT.

The chain uses TRBV19 and TRBJ1-5; TRBD1 matches at 8 bases. The CDR3 loop spans 15 amino acids. Trimming took 6 bases from V and 3 from J; bases not matched to a gene: 7. From germline, CDR1 is LNHDA and CDR2 SQIVND (reference sequence). The CDR3 here is CASSEGQVLNQPQHF. For the CDR3, the DNA is TGTGCCAGTAGCGAGGGACAGGTCCTCAATCAGCCCCAGCATTTT.

The chain carries TRBV5-1 and TRBJ2-1; 9 bases are shared with TRBD1. Unmatched junction bases numbered 5, after V lost 3 bases and J lost 1 base. The CDR3 consists of 16 residues. Germline CDR1 and CDR2: SGHRS and YFSETQ. CDR3 DNA: TGCGCCAGCAGCTCGGACAGGGGATCGTCCTACAATGAGCAGTTCTTC. Protein sequence: CASSSDRGSSYNEQFF.

This clone was seen a single time. CDR3 DNA sequence: TGTGCCAGCAGCGTAGGACAGGGATGGGCAGATACGCAGTATTTT. Encoded protein: CASSVGQGWADTQYF. The rearrangement links TRBV9 to TRBJ2-3, with 7 bases matching TRBD1. Germline CDR1 SGDLS, CDR2 YYNGEE. This CDR3 has 15 residues. V lost 0 bases to trimming and J lost 4 bases; unmatched junction nucleotides: 5.

In its sample, this clone was seen once. This chain connects TRBV18 to TRBJ2-1; D unclear. The CDR3 is 16 residues long. Germline V gene sequence: CDR1 KGHSH, CDR2 LQKENI. Trimming cost V 2 bases and J 0 bases, with 11 bases left between them. The CDR3 protein is CASSPTEVSSYNEQFF. In DNA form, the CDR3 reads TGTGCCAGCTCACCAACCGAGGTCAGCTCCTACAATGAGCAGTTCTTC.

This clone is medium-sized within its sample. The sample contains more than one DNA sequence encoding this CDR3. The chain uses TRBV29-1 and TRBJ1-2; no reliable D call. V lost 3 bases and J 5 bases, leaving 10 bases between the germline ends. The CDR3 is made up of 12 amino acids. CDR1 and CDR2 from the germline V gene are SQVTM and ANQGSEA. As DNA, the CDR3 is TGCAGCGTTGAGGGATCAGGATATGGCTACACCTTC. Its translation: CSVEGSGYGYTF.

In this sample, this clone turned up many times. The chain combines TRBV11-3 with TRBJ2-1, with D perhaps assigned TRBD1 or TRBD2 (5 bases each). The CDR3 totals 15 residues. Trimming cost V 8 bases and J 4 bases, with 18 bases left between them. Germline CDR1 and CDR2: SGHNT and YENEEA. The CDR3 bases are TGTGCCAGCTCTCAAACGGGGACGGCTTACAATGAGCAGTTCTTC. It is translated as CASSQTGTAYNEQFF.

The chain recombines TRBV2 with TRBJ2-7; D is tentatively TRBD1 or TRBD2 (5 bases each). The CDR3 is 12 residues long. Germline V lookup: CDR1 SNHLY, CDR2 FYNNEI. Trimming took off 7 bases at V and 3 bases at J, with 10 bases between the two ends. The CDR3 is CASNRDGYEQYF. CDR3 in DNA: TGTGCCAGCAACCGGGACGGCTACGAGCAGTACTTC.

This chain uses TRBV7-2 with TRBJ1-6, with 8 bases aligning to TRBD1. Germline V gives CDR1 SGHTA, CDR2 FQGNSA. V was clipped by 1 base and J by 10 bases; unmatched bases: 12. The CDR3 has 17 residues. The CDR3 loop is CASSLESAGGYRSPLHF. The CDR3 nucleotides are TGTGCCAGCAGCTTAGAGTCGGCAGGGGGCTACCGGTCACCCCTCCACTTT.

This chain connects TRBV7-9 to TRBJ1-1; D is unclear. The germline gives CDR1 SEHNR, CDR2 FQNEAQ (reference sequence). Trimming pared 4 bases from V and 10 bases from J, leaving 19 bases between. The CDR3 consists of 14 residues. The CDR3, as DNA: TGTGCCAGCAGCTCCTCGGTCCAAATAGGTCGAGCTTTCTTT. The encoded protein is CASSSSVQIGRAFF.

This chain joins TRBV29-1 and TRBJ1-2; the D is unclear. V was cut by 2 bases and J by 3 bases, with 13 bases left in between. This CDR3 is built from 14 residues. Germline-derived CDR1 and CDR2 are SQVTM and ANQGSEA. The CDR3: CSVEWMGADYGYTF. CDR3 DNA sequence: TGCAGCGTTGAATGGATGGGAGCGGACTATGGCTACACCTTC. The complete variable domain, with remaining parts taken from reference TRBV29-1 and TRBJ1-2, reads SAVISQKPSRDICQRGTSLTIQCQVDSQVTMMFWYRQQPGQSLTLIATANQGSEATYESGFVIDKFPISRPNLTFSTLTVSNMSPEDSSIYLCSVEWMGADYGYTFGSGTRLTVV.

The gene calls are TRBV5-5 and TRBJ2-3, with unresolved D. The CDR3 length is 12 residues. The V gene lost 4 bases and the J gene lost 2 bases, with 5 bases spanning the gap. Germline loops: CDR1 SGHKS, CDR2 YYEKEE (reference sequence). This CDR3 is CASSPHTDTQYF. CDR3 DNA: TGTGCCAGCAGCCCCCACACAGATACGCAGTATTTT. Together with reference TRBV5-5 and TRBJ2-3, the CDR3 gives the full variable domain: DAGVTQSPTHLIKTRGQQVTLRCSPISGHKSVSWYQQVLGQGPQFIFQYYEKEERGRGNFPDRFSARQFPNYSSELNVNALLLGDSALYLCASSPHTDTQYFGPGTRLTVL.

The V call is TRBV5-4, the J call TRBJ2-5, with 15 positions matching TRBD2. The V gene end was trimmed by 0 bases and the J gene end by 1 base; junction bases not matched to a gene: 7. The germline gives CDR1 SGHNT, CDR2 YYREEE (reference sequence). This CDR3 region has 19 residues. CDR3 amino acids: CASSLAGLAGGPVQETQYF. CDR3 nucleotide sequence: TGTGCCAGCAGCTTGGCCGGACTAGCGGGAGGGCCCGTCCAAGAGACCCAGTACTTC.

This clone was seen just once. The chain couples TRBV21-1 to TRBJ2-1; the D call of TRBD2 is as the table states it, not checked on the DNA. TRBV21-1 is termed a pseudogene. This CDR3 has 17 amino acids. As DNA, the CDR3 is TGTGCCAGCAGCAAAGTAACTAGCGGAAGCTCCTACAATGAGCAGTTCTTC. Its translation is CASSKVTSGSSYNEQFF.